The 28 T cell receptor beta chains given below trace back to one sample, sequenced in a study of cytomegalovirus exposure and HLA in healthy donors. This PCR relied on a set of 60 Vbeta primers and 13 Jbeta primers. Profiled with immunoSEQ multiplex PCR; TCRdb holds only in-frame clones, not every one. The top ten hold less than 3% of the sample, which has some 51,000 clones, about 77% seen once. The sample comprised PBMCs. The receptors come from a female donor in good health and CMV-seronegative.

The chain combines TRBV7-2 with TRBJ2-1; TRBD1 matches at 9 bases. Germline V gene data show CDR1 as SGHTA and CDR2 as FQGNSA. The length of the CDR3 is 16 residues. V gave up 5 bases and J gave up 7 bases; unmatched junction bases: 12. DNA of the CDR3: TGTGCCAGCAGCCCTTCCGGGACAGGGCTTAGAAATGAGCAGTTCTTC. This translates into CASSPSGTGLRNEQFF.

This clone showed up just a few times. The chain has TRBV7-9 and TRBJ1-3; a possible D gene is TRBD1 (5 bases). Between the trimmed V and J ends, which lost 3 bases and 3 bases, there was a span of 9 bases. Germline CDR1 reads SEHNR; CDR2 reads FQNEAQ (reference sequence). This CDR3 region has 14 residues. CDR3 loop: CASSFRDFGNTIYF. In DNA, the CDR3 is TGTGCCAGCAGCTTTCGGGACTTTGGAAACACCATATATTTT.

This clone was found a few times. This chain uses TRBV25-1 with TRBJ2-3; TRBD2 aligns across 10 bases. CDR1 is MGHDK and CDR2 is SYGVNS in the germline V gene. This CDR3 comprises 15 residues. V lost 2 bases to trimming and J lost 2 bases; unmatched junction nucleotides: 1. CDR3 sequence reads: CASSELAGDTDTQYF. Here the CDR3 DNA reads TGTGCCAGCAGTGAACTAGCGGGGGACACAGATACGCAGTATTTT.

This clone was detected a few times. The chain carries TRBV20-1 and TRBJ2-5, with 8 bases aligning to TRBD2. J was trimmed by 13 bases and V by 3 bases; bases with no gene match: 7. The CDR3 runs to 11 residues. Germline CDR1 and CDR2: DFQATT and SNEGSKA (reference sequence). DNA of the CDR3: TGCAGTGCTAGGGACGGGGGGGAGACGTACTTC. Translating it yields CSARDGGETYF.

J is TRBJ1-1 and V is TRBV29-1, with D unclear. The CDR3 consists of 11 residues. The V gene lost 7 bases and the J gene lost 5 bases, with 11 bases spanning the gap. Germline assignment: CDR1 SQVTM and CDR2 ANQGSEA. Written as DNA, the CDR3 is TGCAGCGCCGGCCGGGAAACTGAAGCTTTCTTT. Its translation: CSAGRETEAFF.

The V gene is TRBV4-3, the J gene TRBJ2-1; a weak D match, TRBD2 (6 bases). Germline V lookup: CDR1 LGHNA, CDR2 YSLEER. V was pared by 0 bases and J by 8 bases, with 20 bases between. CDR3 length equals 17 residues. CDR3: CASSQDQAGFASDEQFF. CDR3 coding DNA: TGCGCCAGCAGCCAAGATCAGGCGGGATTCGCGTCCGATGAGCAGTTCTTC.

There are a few counts of this clone. The CDR3 reads CASTPGVGTGSGANVLTF. CDR3 coding DNA: TGTGCCAGCACCCCGGGGGTAGGGACGGGCTCTGGGGCCAACGTCCTGACTTTC. The V and J genes are TRBV7-9 and TRBJ2-6; maybe TRBD2 (6 bases). Trimming shortened V by 7 bases and J by 0 bases, and 19 bases separated the two germline ends. The CDR3 length is 18 residues. Germline V gene data show CDR1 as SEHNR and CDR2 as FQNEAQ (reference sequence).

V is TRBV19 and J is TRBJ1-2; possible D gene TRBD1, 5 bases. The germline gives CDR1 LNHDA, CDR2 SQIVND (reference sequence). This CDR3 contains 12 residues. V gave up 8 bases and J gave up 8 bases, with 15 bases separating them. The CDR3 coding sequence is TGTGCCAGTGAGGGTCCACGGGGGGGCTACACCTTC. Translation: CASEGPRGGYTF. Combining the CDR3 with reference TRBV19 and TRBJ1-2 gives the whole variable domain DGGITQSPKYLFRKEGQNVTLSCEQNLNHDAMYWYRQDPGQGLRLIYYSQIVNDFQKGDIAEGYSVSREKKESFPLTVTSAQKNPTAFYLCASEGPRGGYTFGSGTRLTVV.

V and J are TRBV15 and TRBJ2-5, with 8 positions matching TRBD1. V lost 4 bases to trimming and J lost 7 bases; unmatched junction nucleotides: 11. CDR1 and CDR2 (germline): LNHNV, YYDKDF (reference sequence). The CDR3 length is 15 residues. For the CDR3, the DNA is TGTGCCACCAGCATAAACGCCGGGACAGGCGGGACCCAGTACTTC. Translating gives CATSINAGTGGTQYF.

The V and J genes are TRBV28 and TRBJ1-6; 7 bases fit TRBD1. The V and J ends lost 5 bases and 3 bases, in that order; junction bases with no gene match: 10. This CDR3 spans 17 amino acids. Germline loops: CDR1 MDHEN, CDR2 SYDVKM. The CDR3 region has the DNA TGTGCCAGCAGTCCGCAGACAGGGTTGCGCTATAATTCACCCCTCCACTTT. Protein sequence: CASSPQTGLRYNSPLHF.

The chain couples TRBV2 to TRBJ1-1; D might be TRBD1 (5 bases). Looked up from germline, CDR1 is SNHLY and CDR2 is FYNNEI. With 4 bases removed from V and 7 bases from J, the gap between germline ends came to 10 bases. The CDR3 covers 12 residues. Written as DNA, the CDR3 is TGTGCCAGCAGTGTCTTAAGGGGTGAAGCTTTCTTT. Its translation is CASSVLRGEAFF.

The chain uses TRBV5-3 and TRBJ1-3; D is ambiguous. TRBV5-3 falls under the ORF class, with uncertain function. Trimming took 5 bases from V and 2 from J, leaving 11 bases between them. The CDR3 spans 14 residues. CDR3 protein: CARRCYSTGNTIYF. The CDR3 DNA follows: TGTGCCAGAAGGTGTTACAGCACTGGAAACACCATATATTTT.

The chain is built from TRBV4-3 and TRBJ2-7; TRBD1 is a possible D gene (5 bases). Germline values: CDR1 LGHNA, CDR2 YSLEER. The ends were cut back, 0 bases at V and 5 bases at J, with 8 bases in the middle. The CDR3 contains 13 residues. The CDR3, as DNA: TGCGCCAGCAGCCAAGATTTAGGGGACGAGCAGTACTTC. It specifies CASSQDLGDEQYF.

This chain uses TRBV5-1 with TRBJ2-5; D is uncertain. V was cut by 0 bases and J by 6 bases, with 18 bases left in between. This CDR3 is 16 amino acids long. Germline V gene data show CDR1 as SGHRS and CDR2 as YFSETQ. CDR3 nucleotide sequence: TGCGCCAGCAGCTTGGGTTTCCGCCCCCAGAGGCAGACCCAGTACTTC. Translated: CASSLGFRPQRQTQYF. The variable domain in full, with the rest retrieved from reference TRBV5-1 and TRBJ2-5, is KAGVTQTPRYLIKTRGQQVTLSCSPISGHRSVSWYQQTPGQGLQFLFEYFSETQRNKGNFPGRFSGRQFSNSRSEMNVSTLELGDSALYLCASSLGFRPQRQTQYFGPGTRLLVL.

The chain carries TRBV25-1 and TRBJ2-7; 8 nucleotides match TRBD1. In germline, CDR1 is MGHDK, CDR2 SYGVNS. V lost 8 bases and J lost 7; bases outside the gene matches: 13. The CDR3 loop spans 14 amino acids. The CDR3: CASSPRQGAGEQYF. CDR3 DNA sequence: TGTGCCAGCTCCCCCCGCCAGGGGGCGGGTGAGCAGTACTTC.

This chain uses TRBV29-1 with TRBJ2-3; possible D gene TRBD2, 5 bases. There are 12 residues in the CDR3. The V and J ends lost 6 bases and 0 bases respectively, with 7 bases between them. Germline V gene sequence: CDR1 SQVTM, CDR2 ANQGSEA. The CDR3 region is CSVSGSTDTQYF. The CDR3 region has the DNA TGCAGCGTAAGCGGAAGCACAGATACGCAGTATTTT.

This clone has just a few counts. This sequence joins TRBV5-1 and TRBJ2-7; D tentatively fits TRBD1 or TRBD2 (5 bases each). V was trimmed by 4 bases and J by 4 bases, leaving 15 bases between them. The germline V gene has CDR1 SGHRS and CDR2 YFSETQ. This CDR3 has 14 amino acids. CDR3 sequence (DNA): TGCGCCAGCAGCCTGGGGGTGGTCGGGTACGAGCAGTACTTC. Protein product: CASSLGVVGYEQYF.

The rearrangement joins TRBV29-1 to TRBJ2-5, with 7 bases aligning to TRBD2. Trimming at V came to 6 bases and at J to 3 bases, leaving 7 bases not matched to a gene. The CDR3 runs 13 residues. Germline-derived CDR1 and CDR2 are SQVTM and ANQGSEA. CDR3 protein: CSVPGRQEETQYF. CDR3 bases: TGCAGCGTCCCCGGGAGGCAGGAAGAGACCCAGTACTTC.

CDR3 sequence: CASSLKTGVTGELFF. The CDR3 DNA follows: TGTGCCAGCAGCCTAAAGACAGGGGTCACCGGGGAGCTGTTTTTT. V usage is TRBV14 and J usage is TRBJ2-2, with TRBD1 identical over 8 bases. This CDR3 region has 15 residues. Per the germline V gene, CDR1 is SGHDN and CDR2 is FVKESK. The trim removed 4 bases at V and 4 bases at J, leaving 5 bases unmatched. The whole variable domain, filled in from reference TRBV14 and TRBJ2-2, reads EAGVTQFPSHSVIEKGQTVTLRCDPISGHDNLYWYRRVMGKEIKFLLHFVKESKQDESGMPNNRFLAERTGGTYSTLKVQPAELEDSGVYFCASSLKTGVTGELFFGEGSRLTVL.

The rearrangement links TRBV5-1 to TRBJ2-1, with D perhaps matching TRBD1 (6 bases). This CDR3 is 13 amino acids long. CDR1 is SGHRS and CDR2 is YFSETQ in the germline V gene. The germline V and J ends were trimmed by 9 bases and 0 bases, with 10 bases remaining between them. The CDR3 region has the DNA TGCGCCACCGGGACAAACTCCTACAATGAGCAGTTCTTC. Translating gives CATGTNSYNEQFF. Filled out from reference TRBV5-1 and TRBJ2-1, the complete variable domain reads KAGVTQTPRYLIKTRGQQVTLSCSPISGHRSVSWYQQTPGQGLQFLFEYFSETQRNKGNFPGRFSGRQFSNSRSEMNVSTLELGDSALYLCATGTNSYNEQFFGPGTRLTVL.

The chain couples TRBV6-1 to TRBJ2-4; weak D call: TRBD2 (6 bases). CDR1 MNHNS and CDR2 SASEGT come from the germline V gene. This CDR3 region has 15 residues. V shed 4 bases and J shed 6 bases, with 16 bases lying between them. The CDR3 is CASSGASGTSNIQYF. Written as DNA, the CDR3 is TGTGCCAGCAGTGGAGCCTCCGGGACTTCAAACATTCAGTACTTC.

The chain carries TRBV4-3 and TRBJ2-5; TRBD1 agrees at 10 bases. Germline-derived CDR1 and CDR2 are LGHNA and YSLEER. The junction had 3 bases not matched to a gene; V was cut back by 3 bases and J by 5 bases. The length of the CDR3 is 14 residues. CDR3 amino acids: CASSQWTGGETQYF. DNA for the CDR3: TGCGCCAGCAGCCAGTGGACAGGGGGGGAGACCCAGTACTTC.

The rearrangement links TRBV28 to TRBJ2-1; TRBD2 agrees at 7 bases. In germline, CDR1 is MDHEN, CDR2 SYDVKM. CDR3 length: 16 residues. V shed 6 bases, J shed 0 bases, and the junction held 8 bases outside the gene matches. The CDR3 coding sequence is TGTGCCAGCAGCCGCGGGAGATCGAGCTCCTACAATGAGCAGTTCTTC. Protein: CASSRGRSSSYNEQFF.

On this clone itself: Compared with germline, one end of the junction differs, possibly owing to a read error. The sample holds other DNA sequences that translate to the same CDR3. This chain joins TRBV7-9 and TRBJ1-6, with TRBD1 identical over 9 bases. The V gene's germline CDR1 is SEHNR and CDR2 FQNEAQ (reference sequence). The CDR3 is made up of 17 amino acids. CDR3 bases: TGTGCCAGCAGCTCACAGGGGGCGAGCTCCTATAATTCCCCCCTCCACTTT. It translates to CASSSQGASSYNSPLHF.

The gene calls are TRBV2 and TRBJ2-3; TRBD2 matches 7 bases. This CDR3 spans 16 amino acids. V was clipped by 4 bases and J by 0 bases; unmatched bases: 7. CDR1 and CDR2 (germline): SNHLY, FYNNEI. The CDR3 coding sequence is TGTGCCAGCAGTGCGGAAGCGGGGATTAGCACAGATACGCAGTATTTT. This encodes CASSAEAGISTDTQYF.

The V and J genes are TRBV10-3 and TRBJ2-1, with D unresolved. The CDR3 consists of 15 residues. Trimming took off 3 bases at V and 5 bases at J, with 14 bases between the two ends. Germline CDR1 and CDR2: ENHRY and SYGVKD. CDR3 sequence (DNA): TGTGCCATCAGTGAACATCTCCCCGCCGACAATGAGCAGTTCTTC. Protein: CAISEHLPADNEQFF.

This chain connects TRBV2 to TRBJ2-1; TRBD2 matches at 8 bases. The trim removed 2 bases at V and 6 bases at J, leaving 6 bases unmatched. The CDR3 extends over 15 amino acids. Germline V gene data show CDR1 as SNHLY and CDR2 as FYNNEI. The CDR3 region has the DNA TGTGCCAGCAGTGAACAGGGGCGGGAGGTCAATGAGCAGTTCTTC. Translated, it gives CASSEQGREVNEQFF.

This chain connects TRBV25-1 to TRBJ2-2; D may be TRBD2 (5 bases). Trimming removed 2 bases from V and 3 bases from J, with 7 bases in between. There are 14 residues in the CDR3. Germline values: CDR1 MGHDK, CDR2 SYGVNS. CDR3 sequence: CASSEERDTGELFF. The CDR3 nucleotides read TGTGCCAGCAGTGAAGAGAGGGACACCGGGGAGCTGTTTTTT. Looking up the rest from reference TRBV25-1 and TRBJ2-2 gives the full variable domain: EADIYQTPRYLVIGTGKKITLECSQTMGHDKMYWYQQDPGMELHLIHYSYGVNSTEKGDLSSESTVSRIRTEHFPLTLESARPSHTSQYLCASSEERDTGELFFGEGSRLTVL.